These 20 T cell receptor beta chains came from one sample sequenced in a study of vaccination and CD4 T cells after COVID-19 (dated by TCRdb to between 2021 and 2023). The protocol used for the library was PCR. Sequencing used an Illumina iSeq 100. DNA from cultured CD4+ T cells underwent TCR sequencing with the Oncomine TCR Beta short-read assay at the Johns Hopkins FTIC core. The public sequencing data were trimmed at Q25 with fastp and processed into clonotypes with MiXCR by TCRdb, which kept only in-frame beta chains. A single entry per CDR3 protein holds the most common genes and DNA from its merged rows. This sample lists around 5,000 distinct CDR3 sequences; over 30% were detected once. The ten most abundant clones make up almost 35% of the sample. The label giving this sample's treatment or condition can be read as: approximately 9-day PBMC culture with coronavirus spike peptide pools or control peptides (ViraFEST assay).

No antigen has been assigned to these receptors. The sample here was CD4+ T cells from blood, cultured in vitro, taken after SARS-CoV-2 vaccination. These receptors all stem from a human donor who had recovered from COVID-19.

The chain carries TRBV20-1 and TRBJ2-5, with TRBD2 identical over 10 bases. Germline CDR1 DFQATT, CDR2 SNEGSKA (reference sequence). Germline trimming cut 4 bases from V and 2 bases from J; bases unmatched to any gene: 10. The CDR3 sequence is 16 residues long. This CDR3 reads CSAIRTSGTLQETQYF. The CDR3 bases are TGCAGTGCTATACGGACTAGCGGAACGCTGCAAGAGACCCAGTACTTC.

Regarding this clonotype: The germline gene is not matched at one end of the junction; a read error may be the cause. Here the CDR3 reads CATSLGPGTEAFF. The CDR3 DNA is TGTGCCACCAGTCTAGGACCGGGGACTGAAGCTTTCTTT. The V and J genes are TRBV6-1 and TRBJ1-1, with D unclear. The V gene's germline CDR1 is MNHNS and CDR2 SASEGT. The CDR3 contains 13 residues.

In its sample, this clonotype was seen a few times. This sequence joins TRBV6-1 and TRBJ2-1, with TRBD1 matching 8 bases. Trimming removed 6 bases from V and 2 bases from J; junction bases left unmatched: 9. From germline, CDR1 is MNHNS and CDR2 SASEGT. The CDR3 sequence is 16 residues long. CDR3 loop: CASRSDRGAAYNEQFF. In DNA, the CDR3 is TGTGCCAGCAGGTCAGACAGGGGAGCGGCCTACAATGAGCAGTTCTTC.

The chain couples TRBV6-1 to TRBJ2-3, with 9 positions matching TRBD2. Germline values: CDR1 MNHNS, CDR2 SASEGT. The V and J ends lost 7 bases and 6 bases, in that order; junction bases with no gene match: 11. This CDR3 is built from 15 residues. In DNA, the CDR3 is TGTGCCAGCACCCGGGGTGGGACTAGCCCCGATACGCAGTATTTT. Its translation is CASTRGGTSPDTQYF.

Sample share makes this clonotype medium-sized (0.01 to 0.1%). The rearrangement joins TRBV20-1 to TRBJ1-1; D gene ambiguous. CDR3 length: 15 residues. V lost 6 bases, J lost 4 bases, and 21 bases lay in between. CDR1 and CDR2 (germline): DFQATT, SNEGSKA (reference sequence). CDR3 loop: CSALGSLSESTEAFF. The DNA of the CDR3 is TGCAGTGCCCTAGGGTCTCTCTCGGAGAGCACTGAAGCTTTCTTT.

This clonotype was counted only a few times. The V gene is TRBV6-5, the J gene TRBJ2-5; maybe TRBD2 (6 bases). V gave up 4 bases and J gave up 5 bases, with 11 bases separating them. This CDR3 region has 13 residues. Looked up from germline, CDR1 is MNHEY and CDR2 is SVGAGI. This CDR3 is CASSWGVGETQYF. The CDR3 DNA is TGTGCCAGCAGTTGGGGGGTCGGGGAGACCCAGTACTTC.

V usage is TRBV7-9 and J usage is TRBJ1-4; D gene uncertain. Per the germline V gene, CDR1 is SEHNR and CDR2 is FQNEAQ (reference sequence). The CDR3 covers 14 residues. V shed 5 bases and J shed 8 bases, with 15 bases lying between them. The CDR3 protein is CASSRTGIGEKLFF. Here the CDR3 DNA reads TGTGCCAGCAGCCGTACCGGAATTGGGGAAAAACTGTTTTTT.

The genes are TRBV7-3 and TRBJ2-5, with D possibly TRBD2 on 6 matching bases. The CDR3 covers 15 residues. Trimming took off 3 bases at V and 5 bases at J, with 16 bases between the two ends. Germline values: CDR1 SGHTA, CDR2 FQGTGA. CDR3 bases: TGTGCCAGCAGCTTGGGGGGAGGAGACGGGGAGACCCAGTACTTC. Protein sequence: CASSLGGGDGETQYF.

This clonotype turned up a few times. The chain has TRBV19 and TRBJ1-1, with a weak D call TRBD1 (5 bases). From germline, CDR1 is LNHDA and CDR2 SQIVND (reference sequence). The ends were cut back, 4 bases at V and 6 bases at J, with 12 bases in the middle. The CDR3 contains 13 residues. The CDR3 here is CASSTTLGAEAFF. The CDR3, as DNA: TGTGCCAGTAGTACTACTTTGGGGGCTGAAGCTTTCTTT.

This clonotype appeared a few times. The gene calls are TRBV30 and TRBJ2-7, with D perhaps matching TRBD2 (5 bases). The CDR3 runs 13 residues. Trimming removed 1 base from V and 0 bases from J, with 7 bases in between. Germline CDR1 reads GTSNPN; CDR2 reads SVGIG (reference sequence). This CDR3 is CAWSGGPSYEQYF. In DNA, the CDR3 is TGTGCCTGGAGTGGAGGGCCCTCCTACGAGCAGTACTTC. Supplemented by reference TRBV30 and TRBJ2-7, the full variable domain reads SQTIHQWPATLVQPVGSPLSLECTVEGTSNPNLYWYRQAAGRGLQLLFYSVGIGQISSEVPQNLSASRPQDRQFILSSKKLLLSDSGFYLCAWSGGPSYEQYFGPGTRLTVT.

The V and J genes are TRBV27 and TRBJ1-2; 10 bases line up with TRBD1. The CDR3 has 14 residues. CDR1 is MNHEY, CDR2 SMNVEV, per germline (reference sequence). V gave up 6 bases and J gave up 7 bases; unmatched junction bases: 8. This CDR3 reads CASRGTGEGFGYTF. The CDR3 nucleotides are TGTGCCAGCAGGGGGACAGGGGAGGGTTTTGGCTACACCTTC.

This clonotype showed up just a few times. This chain uses TRBV20-1 with TRBJ2-3; D possibly corresponds to TRBD2 (6 bases). The length of the CDR3 is 13 residues. Germline V gene data show CDR1 as DFQATT and CDR2 as SNEGSKA (reference sequence). Trimming stripped 6 bases from V and 4 bases from J, with 14 bases between. The CDR3 DNA sequence: TGCAGTGCCCCCTCGACTAGTGCAGATACGCAGTATTTT. Translated, it gives CSAPSTSADTQYF.

The chain is built from TRBV6-1 and TRBJ2-2; D call uncertain. V was clipped by 6 bases and J by 1 base, with 15 bases between them. Germline-derived CDR1 and CDR2 are MNHNS and SASEGT. The CDR3 runs 16 residues. The CDR3 region has the DNA TGTGCCAGCAGCCCACAGCAAGCAGTGAACACCGGGGAGCTGTTTTTT. Its translation is CASSPQQAVNTGELFF.

In this sample, this clonotype turned up a few times. The chain joins TRBV20-1 to TRBJ1-3, with 7 nucleotides matching TRBD1. CDR3 size: 14 residues. V lost 5 bases, J lost 2 bases, and 6 bases stayed unmatched. The germline CDR1 and CDR2 sequences are DFQATT and SNEGSKA (reference sequence). The CDR3 loop is CSAPDRETGNTIYF. CDR3 nucleotide sequence: TGCAGTGCTCCCGACAGGGAGACTGGAAACACCATATATTTT.

This clonotype was detected only a few times. This chain links TRBV6-2 or TRBV6-3 with TRBJ1-1; D might be TRBD1 (6 bases). This CDR3 region has 15 residues. The germline gives CDR1 MNHEY, CDR2 SVGEGT. The ends were cut back, 0 bases at V and 7 bases at J, with 15 bases in the middle. This CDR3 reads CASSYSTGAVGEAFF. CDR3 sequence (DNA): TGTGCCAGCAGTTACTCGACGGGGGCAGTCGGTGAAGCTTTCTTT.

The gene calls are TRBV19 and TRBJ1-6; 7 bases align to TRBD1. CDR1 is LNHDA and CDR2 is SQIVND in the germline V gene (reference sequence). The length of the CDR3 is 13 residues. J gave up 12 bases and V 5 bases, and 7 bases lay outside the gene matches. This CDR3 is CASSEGQVVPLHF. The CDR3 DNA follows: TGTGCCAGTAGTGAAGGACAGGTGGTACCCCTCCACTTT.

This chain links TRBV7-8 with TRBJ1-1; no clear D. The CDR3 spans 16 residues. The V gene's germline CDR1 is SGHVS and CDR2 FQNEAQ. V lost 1 base and J 3 bases, leaving 15 bases between the germline ends. Here the CDR3 reads CASSLVSLEEDTEAFF. The CDR3 DNA sequence: TGTGCCAGCAGCTTAGTTTCGTTGGAGGAAGACACTGAAGCTTTCTTT. The whole variable domain, filled in from reference TRBV7-8 and TRBJ1-1, reads GAGVSQSPRYKVAKRGQDVALRCDPISGHVSLFWYQQALGQGPEFLTYFQNEAQLDKSGLPSDRFFAERPEGSVSTLKIQRTQQEDSAVYLCASSLVSLEEDTEAFFGQGTRLTVV.

By its share, this clonotype is large. The chain employs TRBV12-3 or TRBV12-4 and TRBJ1-5, with 8 bases matching TRBD1. The CDR3 runs to 15 residues. V gave up 5 bases and J gave up 4 bases; unmatched junction bases: 7. CDR3 amino acids: CASSAGTGNNQPQHF. CDR3 nucleotides: TGTGCCAGCAGTGCCGGGACAGGCAATAATCAGCCCCAGCATTTT.

V and J are TRBV6-1 and TRBJ1-1, with D tentatively TRBD1 (6 bases). The CDR3 covers 13 residues. Germline V gives CDR1 MNHNS, CDR2 SASEGT. The V end was cut by 6 bases, the J end by 6 bases, with 14 bases between. CDR3 bases: TGTGCCAGCAGCACCTCCTCAGGGGCTGAAGCTTTCTTT. Encoded protein: CASSTSSGAEAFF.

V and J are TRBV6-2 or TRBV6-3 and TRBJ2-5; the match to TRBD2 covers 8 bases. The CDR3 runs to 15 residues. The J segment lost 5 bases and the V segment lost 5 bases, leaving 10 bases of the junction unmatched. Germline V gene sequence: CDR1 MNHEY, CDR2 SVGEGT. In DNA form, the CDR3 reads TGTGCCAGCAGTCCGGCCGTAGCGGGGTGGGAGACCCAGTACTTC. Its translation is CASSPAVAGWETQYF.